The clone carrying this T cell receptor (beta chain) occurred a few times. Its antigen is as yet unknown. Unique molecular identifiers tagged the TCRbeta library. TCRdb reprocessed the PCR reads via MiXCR and lists one record per CDR3 protein. The table lists about 980,000 distinct CDR3 sequences, about 30% of them singletons. The sample belongs to a study of T-cell reconstitution after alpha-beta-depleted transplantation in children. CDR3 size: 16 residues. The V end was cut by 8 bases, the J end by 2 bases, with 19 bases between. CDR1 and CDR2 (germline): SNHLY, FYNNEI. Study-wide findings and caveats: TCRbeta diversity was high at day 60 in some patients (a result of surviving recipient T cells and thymic progenitors). Newly generated T cells supplied most T-cell counts and diversity one year post-transplant. Reports say that about two months after transplant, the alpha-beta T cells came out of several hundred graft clones that had expanded.

The input for sequencing was PBMCs, mostly from graft donor cells, taken 360 days after TCRalphabeta/CD19-depleted stem cell transplant. The chain carries TRBV2 and TRBJ2-1; a possible D gene is TRBD1 (5 bases). This sequence was found in a boy in the first two years of life who had a stem cell transplant for SCID, so the T cells may come from the graft donor. CDR3 protein: CASQGTTGRAYNEQFF. The DNA for the CDR3 is TGTGCCAGCCAGGGTACAACGGGCCGCGCCTACAATGAGCAGTTCTTC.